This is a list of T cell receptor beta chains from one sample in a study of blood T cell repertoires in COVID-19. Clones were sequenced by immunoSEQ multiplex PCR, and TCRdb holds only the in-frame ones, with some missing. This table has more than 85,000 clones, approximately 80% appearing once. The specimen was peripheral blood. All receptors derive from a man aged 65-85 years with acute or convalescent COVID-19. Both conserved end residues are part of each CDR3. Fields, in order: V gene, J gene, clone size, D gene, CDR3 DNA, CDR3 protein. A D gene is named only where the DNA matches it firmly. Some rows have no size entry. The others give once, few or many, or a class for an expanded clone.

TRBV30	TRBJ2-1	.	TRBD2	TGTGCCTGGAGATCACTAGCGGGAGACGTTCGGGGTAATGAGCAGTTCTTC	CAWRSLAGDVRGNEQFF
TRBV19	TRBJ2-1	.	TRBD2	TGTGCCAGTAGTAATACGGGACTAAGGAATGAGCAGTTCTTC	CASSNTGLRNEQFF
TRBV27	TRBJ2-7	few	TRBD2	TGTGCCAGCGGGAGGGCGACGCCAACGGTTTACGAGCAGTACTTC	CASGRATPTVYEQYF
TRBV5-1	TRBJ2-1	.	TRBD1	TGCGCCAGCAGGGGACAGGGGCGATTCGATGAGCAGTTCTTC	CASRGQGRFDEQFF
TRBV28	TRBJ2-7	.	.	TGTGGGGCAGGGACTTTATACGAGCAGTACTTC	CGAGTLYEQYF
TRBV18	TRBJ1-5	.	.	TGTGCCAGCTCATCCGACAGGAGTATCAATCAGCCCCAGCATTTT	CASSSDRSINQPQHF
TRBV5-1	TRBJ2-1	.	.	TGCGCCAGCAGGCCCGAAGACTTGGACTACAATGAGCAGTTCTTC	CASRPEDLDYNEQFF
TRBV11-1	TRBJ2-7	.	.	TGTGCCAGCAGCTTATCGTCTGCGGGATCGATCTCCGAGCAGTACTTC	CASSLSSAGSISEQYF
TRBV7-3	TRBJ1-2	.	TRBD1	TGTGCCAGCAGCTTAGAACCGGCAGGGGGCAAAGGCTATGGCTACACCTTC	CASSLEPAGGKGYGYTF
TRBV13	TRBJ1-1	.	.	TGTGCCAGCACCCCCCTTGGGGGACAACTAAACACTGAAGCTTTCTTT	CASTPLGGQLNTEAFF
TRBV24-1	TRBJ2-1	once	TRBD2	TGTGCCACCCAGAACCCAGCGGGATCCTCCTACAATGAGCAGTTCTTC	CATQNPAGSSYNEQFF
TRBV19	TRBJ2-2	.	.	TGTGCCAGTAGTATCCCGGGGGATCGAACCGGGGAGCTGTTTTTT	CASSIPGDRTGELFF
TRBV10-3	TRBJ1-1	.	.	TGTGCCATCAGGTCTGGCAGGGATTTTACTGAAGCTTTCTTT	CAIRSGRDFTEAFF
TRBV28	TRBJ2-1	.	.	TGTGCCAGCAGGGGGCCCCACAATGAGCAGTTCTTC	CASRGPHNEQFF
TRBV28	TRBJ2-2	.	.	TGTGCCAGCAGAACAACGAACACCGGGGAGCTGTTTTTT	CASRTTNTGELFF
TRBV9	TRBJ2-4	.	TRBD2	TGTGCCAGCAGCCCGGGGGGTAACAAAAACATTCAGTACTTC	CASSPGGNKNIQYF
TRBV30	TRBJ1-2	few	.	TGTGCCTGGACTCTCGACTCCTATGGCTACACCTTC	CAWTLDSYGYTF
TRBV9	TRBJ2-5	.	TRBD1	TGTGCCAGCAGCCAGACAGGGAGCGAGACCCAGTACTTC	CASSQTGSETQYF
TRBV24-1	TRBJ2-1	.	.	TGTGCCACCAGTGATAGGCGGCTTTCCTACAATGAGCAGTTCTTC	CATSDRRLSYNEQFF
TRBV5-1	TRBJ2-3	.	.	TGCGCCAGCAGCTTGGCGGGATTTAGCACAGATACGCAGTATTTT	CASSLAGFSTDTQYF
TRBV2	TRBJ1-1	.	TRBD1	TGTGCCAGCAGGCAGGACAGGGGAGGGTTAACTGAAGCTTTCTTT	CASRQDRGGLTEAFF
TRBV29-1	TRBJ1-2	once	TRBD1	TGCAGCGTTGCCGTTGGGGACAGGCGCGTAGGCTACACCTTC	CSVAVGDRRVGYTF
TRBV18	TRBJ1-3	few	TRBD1	TGTGCCAGCTCACCACCGGGACAGCGGAGCTCTGGAAACACCATATATTTT	CASSPPGQRSSGNTIYF
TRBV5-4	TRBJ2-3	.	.	TGTGCCAGCAGCGTGGCTAGCACAGATACGCAGTATTTT	CASSVASTDTQYF
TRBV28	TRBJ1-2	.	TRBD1	TGTGCCAGCAGTTTATGGGCCCCAACGACAGGGGGCCGCGGCTACACCTTC	CASSLWAPTTGGRGYTF
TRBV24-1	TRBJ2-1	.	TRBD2	TGTGCCACCAGTGATTTAAAAAGTCTAGCGGGCGGCACTAATGAGCAGTTCTTC	CATSDLKSLAGGTNEQFF
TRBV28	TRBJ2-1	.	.	TGTGCCAGCACCGATTTTGGGGCCCGACATTTCTTC	CASTDFGARHFF
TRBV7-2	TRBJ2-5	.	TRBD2	TGTGCCAGCAAATCTACGGGAGGCCAAGAGACCCAGTACTTC	CASKSTGGQETQYF
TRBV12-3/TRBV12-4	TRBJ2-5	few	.	TGTGCCAGCAGAGCCGGGAAACAAGAGACCCAGTACTTC	CASRAGKQETQYF
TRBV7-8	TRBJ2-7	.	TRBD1	TGTGCCAGCAGCTTAGTAGGGACAGGGGCCTACGAGCAGTACTTC	CASSLVGTGAYEQYF
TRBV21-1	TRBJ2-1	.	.	TGTGCCAGCAGCATAATGAGGCGGGATCACCGAAGCTACAATGAGCAGTTCTTC	CASSIMRRDHRSYNEQFF
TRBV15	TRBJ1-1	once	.	TGTGCCACCAGCAGAGATCTCTCGAACACTGAAGCTTTCTTT	CATSRDLSNTEAFF
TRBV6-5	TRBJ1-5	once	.	TGTGCCAGCAGCCCCCAGGGATGGAGCAATCAGCCCCAGCATTTT	CASSPQGWSNQPQHF
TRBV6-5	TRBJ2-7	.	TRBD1	TGTGCCAGCAGCTCCGGACAGGGGAACGAGCAGTACTTC	CASSSGQGNEQYF
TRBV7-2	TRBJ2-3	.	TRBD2	TGTGCCAGCAGCTCAAGGGCTAGCGGGGGGCGTAGCACAGATACGCAGTATTTT	CASSSRASGGRSTDTQYF
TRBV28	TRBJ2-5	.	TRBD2	TGTGCCAGCAGTTTAGGGCTAGCGGGACTTACGGGGGACCTAGAGACCCAGTACTTC	CASSLGLAGLTGDLETQYF
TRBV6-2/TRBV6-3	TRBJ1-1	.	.	TGTGCCAGCAGTTCATGGGCGGGGGGGGACACTGAAGCTTTCTTT	CASSSWAGGDTEAFF
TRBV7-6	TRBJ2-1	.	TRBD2	TGTGCCAGCAGCTCCCAGTCGGGGGGGGCTTACAATGAGCAGTTCTTC	CASSSQSGGAYNEQFF
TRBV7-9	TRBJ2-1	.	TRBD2	TGTGCCAGCAGCTTATTTCCTGGCGGGGGGCCCCCGGCGAATGAGCAGTTCTTC	CASSLFPGGGPPANEQFF
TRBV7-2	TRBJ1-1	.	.	TGTGCCAGCAGCTTATATGGGACACAACTCCGCTCCACTGAAGCTTTCTTT	CASSLYGTQLRSTEAFF
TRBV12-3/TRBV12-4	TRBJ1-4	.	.	TGTGCCAGCAGTTTAGCGGGGGGGAAACTGTTTTTT	CASSLAGGKLFF
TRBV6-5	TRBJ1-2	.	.	TGTGCCAGCAGCAAAGACAGCTATGGCTACACCTTC	CASSKDSYGYTF
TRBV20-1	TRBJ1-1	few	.	TGCAGTGCGGGGGGAGACACTGAAGCTTTCTTT	CSAGGDTEAFF
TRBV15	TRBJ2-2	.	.	TGTGCCACCAGCAGATTGGGCAGGGGCAGAGTAAACACCGGGGAGCTGTTTTTT	CATSRLGRGRVNTGELFF
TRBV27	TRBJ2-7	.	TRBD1	TGTGCCAGCAGTATAGGACAGGGGGCGATCTACGAGCAGTACTTC	CASSIGQGAIYEQYF
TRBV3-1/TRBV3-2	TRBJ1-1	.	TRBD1	TGTGCCAGCAGCCCGAGACAGGGGATCACTGAAGCTTTCTTT	CASSPRQGITEAFF
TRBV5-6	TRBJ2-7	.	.	TGTGCCAGCAGCTCCACCAGAGAGCAGTACTTC	CASSSTREQYF
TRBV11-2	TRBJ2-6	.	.	TGTGCCAGCACCAGAGGCTCTGGGGCCAACGTCCTGACTTTC	CASTRGSGANVLTF
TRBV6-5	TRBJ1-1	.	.	TGTGCCAGCTTGGTAGGGCGGGCTGAAGCTTTCTTT	CASLVGRAEAFF
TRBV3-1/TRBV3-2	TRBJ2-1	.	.	TGTGCCAGCAGCCAAGACCGTAGGACTATCAATGAGCAGTTCTTC	CASSQDRRTINEQFF
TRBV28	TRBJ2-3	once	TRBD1	TGTGCCAGCAGCTCCGCCGGGACAGGCTTAGATACGCAGTATTTT	CASSSAGTGLDTQYF
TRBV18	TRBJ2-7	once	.	TGTGCCAGCTCACCGGTCGGGTACGAGCAGTACTTC	CASSPVGYEQYF
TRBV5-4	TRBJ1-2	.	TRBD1	TGTGCCAGCAGCTCCCTAGGACAGGGGTTCTATGGCTACACCTTC	CASSSLGQGFYGYTF